The 15 T cell receptor beta chains presented below share a single source sample, sequenced in a study of T cells in Graves' hyperthyroidism and ophthalmopathy. RNA transcripts gave rise to amplified TCR beta CDR3 regions. First-round RT-PCR targeting the TCR CDR3 was performed with the HTBI primer set. MiXCR, applied by TCRdb to the multiplex PCR reads, yields one record per CDR3 protein. The sample consists of 550,000 to 650,000 distinct CDR3 sequences, approximately 13% of them appearing once. Sequenced input: blood. These receptors all come from a woman younger than 45 with Graves' hyperthyroidism that later progressed to Graves' ophthalmopathy.

This clonotype was picked up many times. The CDR3 here is CASSPRRGGREETQYF. The CDR3 DNA sequence: TGTGCCAGCAGCCCCCGGCGGGGCGGGAGGGAAGAGACCCAGTACTTC. J is TRBJ2-5 and V is TRBV6-1, with 9 bases that match TRBD2. This CDR3 is 16 amino acids long. The junction had 11 bases not matched to a gene; V was cut back by 6 bases and J by 3 bases. Germline V gives CDR1 MNHNS, CDR2 SASEGT.

Regarding this clonotype: At one end the junction does not follow the germline gene, possibly because of a read error. The chain has TRBV15 and TRBJ2-1, with D possibly matching TRBD2 (6 bases). The germline V gene encodes CDR1 LNHNV and CDR2 YYDKDF (reference sequence). This CDR3 region has 13 residues. CDR3 DNA sequence: TGTGCCACCAGCGGTCATTGGGACTCCACCCGAATCTTC. Encoded protein: CATSGHWDSTRIF. Looking up the rest from reference TRBV15 and TRBJ2-1 gives the full variable domain: DAMVIQNPRYQVTQFGKPVTLSCSQTLNHNVMYWYQQKSSQAPKLLFHYYDKDFNNEADTPDNFQSRRPNTSFCFLDIRSPGLGDTAMYLCATSGHWDSTRIFGPGTRLTVL.

This clonotype was picked up one time. The chain couples TRBV6-1 to TRBJ1-1; 9 bases are a match to TRBD1. V shed 7 bases and J 3 bases; nucleotides not matched to a gene: 6. CDR1 MNHNS and CDR2 SASEGT come from the germline V gene. The CDR3 loop spans 14 amino acids. CDR3 DNA: TGTGCCAGCATAAGGACAGGGGTGGACACTGAAGCTTTCTTT. It encodes CASIRTGVDTEAFF.

This clonotype was counted at least ten times. The rearrangement joins TRBV15 to TRBJ2-1; D is undetermined. CDR3 length: 14 residues. Looked up from germline, CDR1 is LNHNV and CDR2 is YYDKDF (reference sequence). Trimming took off 5 bases at V and 1 base at J, with 9 bases between the two ends. CDR3 sequence (DNA): TGTGCCACCAGCGGCGGAGCGTCCTACAATGAGCAGTTCTTC. Its protein is CATSGGASYNEQFF.

This clonotype appeared many times. The chain couples TRBV9 to TRBJ1-1; D remains ambiguous. Trimming pared 1 base from V and 0 bases from J, leaving 7 bases between. The CDR3 is made up of 14 amino acids. Germline CDR1 reads SGDLS; CDR2 reads YYNGEE. The chain's CDR3 is CASSVNRLNTEAFF. CDR3 sequence (DNA): TGTGCCAGCAGCGTAAACAGATTGAACACTGAAGCTTTCTTT.

The table lists this clonotype with many counts. The genes are TRBV30 and TRBJ2-3; TRBD2 is a possible D gene (6 bases). Germline values: CDR1 GTSNPN, CDR2 SVGIG (reference sequence). The CDR3 contains 14 residues. Trimming cost V 5 bases and J 2 bases, with 14 bases left between them. CDR3 in amino acids: CAWFRGDHTDTQYF. In nucleotides, the CDR3 is TGTGCCTGGTTTCGCGGGGACCACACAGATACGCAGTATTTT. The variable domain in full, completed from reference TRBV30 and TRBJ2-3, reads SQTIHQWPATLVQPVGSPLSLECTVEGTSNPNLYWYRQAAGRGLQLLFYSVGIGQISSEVPQNLSASRPQDRQFILSSKKLLLSDSGFYLCAWFRGDHTDTQYFGPGTRLTVL.

This clonotype was detected many times. DNA for the CDR3: TGTGCTAGTGTGGAGGATTCTAGCACAGATACGCAGTATTTT. It encodes CASVEDSSTDTQYF. The chain has TRBV12-5 and TRBJ2-3; the D gene is possibly TRBD2 (5 bases). The V gene lost 7 bases and the J gene lost 0 bases, with 11 bases spanning the gap. CDR1 is LGHNT, CDR2 FRNRAP, per germline. The CDR3 sequence is 14 residues long. Variable domain in full (rest from reference TRBV12-5 and TRBJ2-3): DARVTQTPRHKVTEMGQEVTMRCQPILGHNTVFWYRQTMMQGLELLAYFRNRAPLDDSGMPKDRFSAEMPDATLATLKIQPSEPRDSAVYFCASVEDSSTDTQYFGPGTRLTVL.

This clonotype turned up a few times. The rearrangement links TRBV5-6 to TRBJ1-5; TRBD1 aligns across 8 bases. CDR1 and CDR2 (germline): SGHDT, YYEEEE. V lost 4 bases and J lost 6; bases outside the gene matches: 6. The CDR3 is 14 residues long. The CDR3 loop reads CASSDGTGIQPQHF. CDR3 nucleotide sequence: TGTGCCAGCAGCGACGGGACAGGCATTCAGCCCCAGCATTTT.

This clonotype was detected only once. This chain joins TRBV5-1 and TRBJ2-3; no clear D. The CDR3 loop spans 13 amino acids. CDR1 is SGHRS and CDR2 is YFSETQ in the germline V gene. V lost 1 base, J lost 4 bases, and 7 bases lay in between. The DNA for the CDR3 is TGCGCCAGCAGCTTGTGGGTGGCAGATACGCAGTATTTT. Encoded protein: CASSLWVADTQYF. Full variable domain (missing parts from reference TRBV5-1 and TRBJ2-3): KAGVTQTPRYLIKTRGQQVTLSCSPISGHRSVSWYQQTPGQGLQFLFEYFSETQRNKGNFPGRFSGRQFSNSRSEMNVSTLELGDSALYLCASSLWVADTQYFGPGTRLTVL.

This clonotype was found many times. Here the CDR3 DNA reads TGTGCCAGCCTCGCCGGGCCAAGACCGGGAGGCTACACCTTC. Amino acids: CASLAGPRPGGYTF. The chain combines TRBV18 with TRBJ1-2; D is ambiguous. The CDR3 loop spans 14 amino acids. The V end was cut by 8 bases, the J end by 8 bases, with 21 bases between. Germline V CDR1 and CDR2: KGHSH, LQKENI.

This clonotype has ten or more counts. The CDR3 region is CAISVGQGGKDTQYF. CDR3 coding DNA: TGTGCCATCAGTGTCGGCCAAGGGGGGAAAGATACGCAGTATTTT. V is TRBV10-3 and J is TRBJ2-3, with D perhaps being TRBD1 or TRBD2 (6 bases each). The germline V gene has CDR1 ENHRY and CDR2 SYGVKD. The CDR3 consists of 15 residues. Trimming stripped 4 bases from V and 5 bases from J, with 16 bases between.

The chain couples TRBV30 to TRBJ1-2, with TRBD1 as a possible D gene (5 bases). V was trimmed by 8 bases and J by 6 bases, leaving 19 bases between them. Looked up from germline, CDR1 is GTSNPN and CDR2 is SVGIG (reference sequence). This CDR3 is 13 amino acids long. CDR3 in amino acids: CARWDSYGNGYTF. As DNA, the CDR3 is TGTGCCCGGTGGGACTCCTACGGAAATGGCTACACCTTC.

This clonotype was counted at least ten times. The chain couples TRBV3-1 to TRBJ2-3, with 7 bases matching TRBD2. CDR3 length: 16 residues. Trimming took 4 bases from V and 5 from J; bases not matched to a gene: 12. Germline loops: CDR1 LGHDT, CDR2 YNNKEL (reference sequence). The CDR3: CASSPGLSGGLDTQYF. The CDR3, as DNA: TGTGCCAGCAGCCCCGGACTTTCGGGGGGTTTAGATACGCAGTATTTT.

This clonotype was found many times. The rearrangement joins TRBV30 to TRBJ2-1; D is ambiguous. The CDR3 covers 12 residues. The germline V gene encodes CDR1 GTSNPN and CDR2 SVGIG (reference sequence). Trimming shortened V by 0 bases and J by 9 bases, and 9 bases separated the two germline ends. CDR3 loop: CAWSVPEGEQFF. The CDR3 DNA reads as TGTGCCTGGAGTGTACCTGAAGGTGAGCAGTTCTTC.

This clonotype was found many times. J is TRBJ2-3 and V is TRBV30, with a possible D match to TRBD2 (6 bases). Deletions cut 3 bases from V and 5 bases from J, with 12 bases between. The CDR3 has 13 residues. In germline, CDR1 is GTSNPN, CDR2 SVGIG (reference sequence). The CDR3 spells CAWRAGTQDTQYF. For the CDR3, the DNA is TGTGCCTGGAGAGCCGGGACTCAAGATACGCAGTATTTT.